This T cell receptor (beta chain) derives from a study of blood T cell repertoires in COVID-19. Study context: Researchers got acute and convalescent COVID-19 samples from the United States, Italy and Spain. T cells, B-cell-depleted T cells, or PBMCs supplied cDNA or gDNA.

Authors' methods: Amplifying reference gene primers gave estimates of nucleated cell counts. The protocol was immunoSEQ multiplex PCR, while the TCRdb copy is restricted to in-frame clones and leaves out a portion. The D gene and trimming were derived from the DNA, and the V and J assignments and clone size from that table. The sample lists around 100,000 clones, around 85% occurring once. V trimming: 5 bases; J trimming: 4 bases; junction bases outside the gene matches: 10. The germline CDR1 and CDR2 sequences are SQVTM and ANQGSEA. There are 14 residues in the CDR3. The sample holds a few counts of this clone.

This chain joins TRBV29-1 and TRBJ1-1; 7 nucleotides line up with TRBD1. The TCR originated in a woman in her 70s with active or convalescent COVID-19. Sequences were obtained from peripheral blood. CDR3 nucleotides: TGCAGCGTTAGGGGACCGGGACAGAGCACTGAAGCTTTCTTT. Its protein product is CSVRGPGQSTEAFF. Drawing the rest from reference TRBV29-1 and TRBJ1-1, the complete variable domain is SAVISQKPSRDICQRGTSLTIQCQVDSQVTMMFWYRQQPGQSLTLIATANQGSEATYESGFVIDKFPISRPNLTFSTLTVSNMSPEDSSIYLCSVRGPGQSTEAFFGQGTRLTVV.